Each of the 25 T cell receptor beta chains below was sequenced from the same sample in a study of blood T cell repertoires in COVID-19. TCRdb's table, derived via immunoSEQ multiplex PCR, lists solely in-frame clones and lacks some. The sample consists of 68,000 or so clones, 75% to 90% of them appearing once. Sequencing was carried out using peripheral blood. These receptors were collected from a man aged 45-65 years with acute or convalescent COVID-19.

Turning to this clone: The germline gene is not matched at one end of the junction; a read error may be the cause. V gene TRBV6-4 combines with J gene TRBJ2-2, with a possible D match to TRBD2 (6 bases). Germline CDR1 is MRHNA and CDR2 is SNTAGT. The CDR3 contains 13 residues. The CDR3 DNA reads as TGTGCCACCAGTAGCGGGAACACCGGGGAGCTGTTTTTT. This translates into CATSSGNTGELFF.

The chain employs TRBV11-2 and TRBJ2-6; D call uncertain. The germline V gene has CDR1 SGHAT and CDR2 FQNNGV. The length of the CDR3 is 15 residues. Trimming took off 4 bases at V and 0 bases at J, with 7 bases between the two ends. The CDR3 bases are TGTGCCAGCAGCTCTGTATTCTCTGGGGCCAACGTCCTGACTTTC. Its translation is CASSSVFSGANVLTF.

The CDR3 reads CASSSRTSGRFF. CDR3 in DNA: TGTGCCAGCAGTTCTAGGACTAGCGGGCGGTTCTTC. The rearrangement uses TRBV12-3 or TRBV12-4 and TRBJ2-1; 11 positions agree with TRBD2. The CDR3 has 12 amino acids. V gave up 4 bases and J gave up 15 bases; unmatched junction bases: 5.

The chain couples TRBV28 to TRBJ1-5; D unclear. The CDR3 totals 14 residues. Trimming removed 2 bases at V and 2 bases at J, with 7 bases between. Germline loops: CDR1 MDHEN, CDR2 SYDVKM. The CDR3 here is CASSLQRRNQPQHF. For the CDR3, the DNA is TGTGCCAGCAGTTTACAGCGACGCAATCAGCCCCAGCATTTT.

The table lists this clone with a few counts. The rearrangement links TRBV24-1 to TRBJ1-1, with no clear D. The CDR3 length is 12 residues. In germline, CDR1 is KGHDR, CDR2 SFDVKD. With 6 bases removed from V and 5 bases from J, the gap between germline ends came to 9 bases. Here the CDR3 reads CATSSEETEAFF. The CDR3 DNA sequence: TGTGCCACCAGTTCCGAGGAAACTGAAGCTTTCTTT.

The rearrangement uses TRBV5-1 and TRBJ2-5; D is uncertain. This CDR3 is built from 15 residues. With 0 bases removed from V and 4 bases from J, the gap between germline ends came to 13 bases. Germline-derived CDR1 and CDR2 are SGHRS and YFSETQ. The CDR3 region has the DNA TGCGCCAGCAGCTTGGGGCCCACCAGGCCAGAGACCCAGTACTTC. Its protein product is CASSLGPTRPETQYF.

The rearrangement joins TRBV7-2 to TRBJ1-4, with 9 bases aligning to TRBD1. CDR3 length: 15 amino acids. The V gene end was trimmed by 5 bases and the J gene end by 2 bases; junction bases not matched to a gene: 3. CDR1 and CDR2 from the germline V gene are SGHTA and FQGNSA. CDR3 in amino acids: CASSRTGGTNEKLFF. The CDR3, as DNA: TGTGCCAGCAGCCGTACAGGGGGCACTAATGAAAAACTGTTTTTT.

The V gene is TRBV28, the J gene TRBJ1-2; 11 nucleotides line up with TRBD1. Trimming at V came to 5 bases and at J to 5 bases, leaving 10 bases not matched to a gene. Germline CDR1 is MDHEN and CDR2 is SYDVKM. The CDR3 is 16 amino acids. The CDR3 here is CASSPAGTGGAYGYTF. DNA for the CDR3: TGTGCCAGCAGTCCGGCAGGGACAGGGGGGGCATATGGCTACACCTTC.

V usage is TRBV11-2 and J usage is TRBJ2-7, with TRBD2 matching over 8 bases. Germline-derived CDR1 and CDR2 are SGHAT and FQNNGV. The CDR3 spans 14 residues. V shed 7 bases and J 1 base; nucleotides not matched to a gene: 6. CDR3 in DNA: TGTGCCAGCAAAATTAGCGGGATTTCCTACGAGCAGTACTTC. Its translation is CASKISGISYEQYF. The full variable domain, with the rest looked up from reference TRBV11-2 and TRBJ2-7, is EAGVAQSPRYKIIEKRQSVAFWCNPISGHATLYWYQQILGQGPKLLIQFQNNGVVDDSQLPKDRFSAERLKGVDSTLKIQPAKLEDSAVYLCASKISGISYEQYFGPGTRLTVT.

The chain uses TRBV7-6 and TRBJ2-7, with D perhaps TRBD2 (6 bases). This CDR3 has 15 residues. Germline V gene data show CDR1 as SGHVS and CDR2 as FNYEAQ. The V end lost 0 bases, the J end lost 3 bases, and 12 bases lay between the germline ends. CDR3 bases: TGTGCCAGCAGCTTAGCGGGGCAGGAGGGCTACGAGCAGTACTTC. It specifies CASSLAGQEGYEQYF.

This chain links TRBV27 with TRBJ1-5; 12 nucleotides agree with TRBD1. The CDR3 sequence is 17 residues long. J gave up 7 bases and V 5 bases, and 12 bases lay outside the gene matches. Germline V lookup: CDR1 MNHEY, CDR2 SMNVEV (reference sequence). CDR3 residues: CASSPSSGTGGRQPQHF. The CDR3 DNA is TGTGCCAGCAGTCCCTCGTCCGGGACAGGGGGCAGACAGCCCCAGCATTTT.

V usage is TRBV28 and J usage is TRBJ1-5; perhaps TRBD1 as D (5 bases). Trimming pared 2 bases from V and 6 bases from J, leaving 14 bases between. CDR3 length equals 15 residues. Germline V gene sequence: CDR1 MDHEN, CDR2 SYDVKM. The CDR3 sequence is CASSLGGRQGQPQHF. The CDR3 DNA reads TGTGCCAGCAGTTTAGGGGGGAGGCAGGGTCAGCCCCAGCATTTT. Based on the CDR3 plus reference TRBV28 and TRBJ1-5, the full variable domain is DVKVTQSSRYLVKRTGEKVFLECVQDMDHENMFWYRQDPGLGLRLIYFSYDVKMKEKGDIPEGYSVSREKKERFSLILESASTNQTSMYLCASSLGGRQGQPQHFGDGTRLSIL.

The CDR3 bases are TGTGCCAGCAGCTTCTCGCCCGGGGATGAGCAGTTCTTC. It codes for CASSFSPGDEQFF. The chain joins TRBV9 to TRBJ2-1; D may be TRBD2 (5 bases). Germline loops: CDR1 SGDLS, CDR2 YYNGEE. This CDR3 has 13 residues. Deletions cut 4 bases from V and 8 bases from J, with 13 bases between.

The chain uses TRBV3-1 (or the pseudogene TRBV3-2) and TRBJ1-2, with 8 positions matching TRBD1. Germline lookup yields CDR1 LGHDT and CDR2 YNNKEL (reference sequence). V shed 1 base and J 4 bases; nucleotides not matched to a gene: 5. CDR3 length: 15 amino acids. The CDR3: CASSQADRGGYGYTF. CDR3 bases: TGTGCCAGCAGCCAAGCCGACAGGGGCGGCTATGGCTACACCTTC.

This clone was seen more than once but under ten times. The chain is built from TRBV14 and TRBJ2-2; tentative D call: TRBD1 (5 bases). The length of the CDR3 is 13 residues. Germline CDR1 is SGHDN and CDR2 is FVKESK. Trimming removed 5 bases at V and 7 bases at J, with 11 bases between. The CDR3 loop reads CASSARQFGELFF. As DNA, the CDR3 is TGTGCCAGCAGCGCGAGACAGTTCGGGGAGCTGTTTTTT.

This rearrangement joins TRBV4-1 to TRBJ1-5; D is ambiguous. Germline V lookup: CDR1 MGHRA, CDR2 YSYEKL. The CDR3 spans 18 residues. V was pared by 2 bases and J by 2 bases, with 19 bases between. The CDR3 loop is CASSQQLPIGLGNQPQHF. CDR3 bases: TGCGCCAGCAGCCAACAACTACCGATTGGATTAGGCAATCAGCCCCAGCATTTT.

This clone has only one observation. The rearrangement uses TRBV12-5 and TRBJ2-1; 11 positions agree with TRBD1. The CDR3 consists of 16 residues. V shed 4 bases, J shed 2 bases, and the junction held 4 bases outside the gene matches. Germline loops: CDR1 LGHNT, CDR2 FRNRAP. The CDR3 protein is CASGSPGQGAYNEQFF. The DNA for the CDR3 is TGTGCTAGTGGTTCGCCGGGACAGGGGGCCTACAATGAGCAGTTCTTC.

The chain links TRBV6-6 to TRBJ2-3; D is perhaps TRBD2 (5 bases). CDR1 is MNHNY, CDR2 SVGAGI, per germline (reference sequence). V lost 8 bases and J lost 0, with 12 bases in between. This CDR3 has 14 amino acids. CDR3: CASLGLLSTDTQYF. Written as DNA, the CDR3 is TGTGCCAGCCTCGGACTCTTAAGCACAGATACGCAGTATTTT.

The chain couples TRBV6-5 to TRBJ2-7; 8 bases fit TRBD2. The germline CDR1 and CDR2 sequences are MNHEY and SVGAGI. The CDR3 contains 13 residues. V shed 10 bases and J 4 bases; nucleotides not matched to a gene: 9. The CDR3 DNA sequence: TGTGCCACGACCGGGACTAGTGCTTACGAGCAGTACTTC. The encoded protein is CATTGTSAYEQYF.

CDR3 in amino acids: CASGSDEWAPLKLFF. In DNA, the CDR3 is TGTGCTAGTGGTTCAGATGAATGGGCCCCGTTAAAACTGTTTTTT. The chain uses TRBV12-5 and TRBJ1-4; D uncertain. The CDR3 has 15 residues. Germline-derived CDR1 and CDR2 are LGHNT and FRNRAP. V was trimmed by 4 bases and J by 10 bases, leaving 19 bases between them.

The V call is TRBV19, the J call TRBJ1-5; D is uncertain. Germline lookup yields CDR1 LNHDA and CDR2 SQIVND (reference sequence). This CDR3 comprises 12 residues. Trimming removed 5 bases from V and 5 bases from J, with 7 bases in between. The CDR3 loop is CASSAGDQPQHF. CDR3 DNA: TGTGCCAGTAGTGCCGGGGATCAGCCCCAGCATTTT.

Comment on this clone: At one end the junction does not follow the germline gene, possibly because of a read error. V and J are TRBV27 and TRBJ2-7; D is uncertain. This CDR3 spans 15 amino acids. Germline loops: CDR1 MNHEY, CDR2 SMNVEV (reference sequence). The CDR3 protein is CASSLSQVPSNEQYF. As DNA, the CDR3 is TGTGCCAGCAGTTTATCTCAGGTTCCCTCCAACGAGCAGTACTTC.

In its sample, this clone was seen once. The chain joins TRBV13 to TRBJ2-1, with a weak D call TRBD2 (7 bases). Germline-derived CDR1 and CDR2 are PRHDT and FYEKMQ (reference sequence). V gave up 7 bases and J gave up 3 bases, with 10 bases separating them. CDR3 length: 13 amino acids. In nucleotides, the CDR3 is TGTGCCAGCACGGGGGGCGGCTACAATGAGCAGTTCTTC. Translation gives CASTGGGYNEQFF.

The CDR3 protein is CASSPAGTGSHGYTF. The CDR3 nucleotides are TGTGCCAGCAGCCCAGCCGGGACAGGGAGTCACGGCTACACCTTC. The chain is built from TRBV11-2 and TRBJ1-2, with 9 bases lining up with TRBD1. Germline V CDR1 and CDR2: SGHAT, FQNNGV. The junction had 12 bases not matched to a gene; V was cut back by 5 bases and J by 8 bases. The CDR3 has 15 amino acids.

The chain links TRBV4-3 to TRBJ2-1; TRBD2 matches at 11 bases. CDR1 LGHNA and CDR2 YSLEER come from the germline V gene. V dropped 0 bases and J dropped 8; count of bases not matched to a gene: 18. This CDR3 has 20 residues. The CDR3 here is CASSQDSAGPGTSGGDEQFF. The DNA of the CDR3 is TGCGCCAGCAGCCAAGATAGCGCAGGGCCCGGGACTAGCGGTGGGGATGAGCAGTTCTTC.